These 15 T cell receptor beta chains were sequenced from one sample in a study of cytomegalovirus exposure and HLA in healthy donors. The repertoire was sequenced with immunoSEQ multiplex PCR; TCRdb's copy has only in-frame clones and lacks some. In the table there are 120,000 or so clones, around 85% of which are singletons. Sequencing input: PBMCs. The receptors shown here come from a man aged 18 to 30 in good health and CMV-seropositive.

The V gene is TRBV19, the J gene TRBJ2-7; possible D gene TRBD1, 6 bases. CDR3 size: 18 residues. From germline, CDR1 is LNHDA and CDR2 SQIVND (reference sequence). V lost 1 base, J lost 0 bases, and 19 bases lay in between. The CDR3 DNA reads TGTGCCAGTAGTATAGCCTATTCCCGGGACACCTACTCCTACGAGCAGTACTTC. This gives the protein CASSIAYSRDTYSYEQYF.

The CDR3 nucleotides are TGTGCCAGCAGCCAACAGGGATTAAGCCACGAGCAGTACTTC. Amino acids: CASSQQGLSHEQYF. The rearrangement uses TRBV7-6 and TRBJ2-7, with a weak D call TRBD1 (6 bases). V lost 5 bases and J lost 5, with 16 bases in between. Germline V gene lookup returns CDR1 SGHVS and CDR2 FNYEAQ. The CDR3 is 14 amino acids.

In nucleotides, the CDR3 is TGCGCCAGCAGCTCCCGGACAGCAACTAATGAAAAACTGTTTTTT. Translation: CASSSRTATNEKLFF. The V and J genes are TRBV4-1 and TRBJ1-4; TRBD1 is a possible D gene (6 bases). Germline-derived CDR1 and CDR2 are MGHRA and YSYEKL. V lost 5 bases and J lost 0, with 10 bases in between. There are 15 residues in the CDR3.

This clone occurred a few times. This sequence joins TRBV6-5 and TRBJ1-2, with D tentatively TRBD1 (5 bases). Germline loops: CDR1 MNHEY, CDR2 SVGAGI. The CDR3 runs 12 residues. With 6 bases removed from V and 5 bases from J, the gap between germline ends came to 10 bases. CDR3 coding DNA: TGTGCCAGCAGACCGGACAATTATGGCTACACCTTC. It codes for CASRPDNYGYTF.

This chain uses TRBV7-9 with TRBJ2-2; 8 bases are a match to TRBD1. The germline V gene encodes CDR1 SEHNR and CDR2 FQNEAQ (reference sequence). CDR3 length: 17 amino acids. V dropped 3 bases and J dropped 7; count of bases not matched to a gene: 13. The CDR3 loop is CASSFTTGAHRNGELFF. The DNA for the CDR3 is TGTGCCAGCAGCTTTACGACAGGGGCCCATCGCAACGGGGAGCTGTTTTTT.

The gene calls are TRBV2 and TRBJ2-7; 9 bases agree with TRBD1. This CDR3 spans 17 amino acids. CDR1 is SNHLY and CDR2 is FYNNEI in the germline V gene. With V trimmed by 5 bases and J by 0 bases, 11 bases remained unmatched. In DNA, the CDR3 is TGTGCCAGCAGTCGCCGCCCCGGGACAGGGAGCTCCTACGAGCAGTACTTC. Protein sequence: CASSRRPGTGSSYEQYF.

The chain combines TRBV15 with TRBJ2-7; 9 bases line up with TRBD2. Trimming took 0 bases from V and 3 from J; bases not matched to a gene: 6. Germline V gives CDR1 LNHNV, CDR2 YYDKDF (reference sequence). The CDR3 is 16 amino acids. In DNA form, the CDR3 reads TGTGCCACCAGCAGAGACCTTCTAGCGGGGATCTACGAGCAGTACTTC. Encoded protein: CATSRDLLAGIYEQYF.

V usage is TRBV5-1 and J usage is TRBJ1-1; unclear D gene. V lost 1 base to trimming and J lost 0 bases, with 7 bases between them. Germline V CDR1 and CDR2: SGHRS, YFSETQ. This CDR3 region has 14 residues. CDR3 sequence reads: CASSLTAMNTEAFF. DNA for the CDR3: TGCGCCAGCAGCTTGACAGCAATGAACACTGAAGCTTTCTTT.

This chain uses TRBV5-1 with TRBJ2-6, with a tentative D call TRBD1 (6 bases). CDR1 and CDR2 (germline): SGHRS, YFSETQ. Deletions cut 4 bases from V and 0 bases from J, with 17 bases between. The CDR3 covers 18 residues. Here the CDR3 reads CASSLNRQEVSGANVLTF. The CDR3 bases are TGCGCCAGCAGCCTCAATCGACAGGAAGTCTCTGGGGCCAACGTCCTGACTTTC.

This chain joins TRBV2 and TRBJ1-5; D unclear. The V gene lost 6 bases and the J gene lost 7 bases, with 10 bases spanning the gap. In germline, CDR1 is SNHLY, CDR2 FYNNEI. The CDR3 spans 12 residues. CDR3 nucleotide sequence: TGTGCCAGCAGATTGGGAGGGCAGCCCCAGCATTTT. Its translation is CASRLGGQPQHF. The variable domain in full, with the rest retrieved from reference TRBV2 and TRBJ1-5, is EPEVTQTPSHQVTQMGQEVILRCVPISNHLYFYWYRQILGQKVEFLVSFYNNEISEKSEIFDDQFSVERPDGSNFTLKIRSTKLEDSAMYFCASRLGGQPQHFGDGTRLSIL.

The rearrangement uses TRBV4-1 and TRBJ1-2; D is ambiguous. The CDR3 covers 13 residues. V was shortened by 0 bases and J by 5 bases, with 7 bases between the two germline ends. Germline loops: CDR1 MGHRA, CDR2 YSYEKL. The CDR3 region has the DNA TGCGCCAGCAGCCAAGACGGCAGGTATGGCTACACCTTC. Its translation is CASSQDGRYGYTF.

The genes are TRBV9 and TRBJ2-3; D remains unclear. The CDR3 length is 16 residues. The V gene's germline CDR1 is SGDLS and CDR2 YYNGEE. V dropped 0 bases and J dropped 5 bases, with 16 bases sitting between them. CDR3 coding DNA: TGTGCCAGCAGCGTAGGCGGTACTATCTGGCGAGATACGCAGTATTTT. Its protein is CASSVGGTIWRDTQYF.

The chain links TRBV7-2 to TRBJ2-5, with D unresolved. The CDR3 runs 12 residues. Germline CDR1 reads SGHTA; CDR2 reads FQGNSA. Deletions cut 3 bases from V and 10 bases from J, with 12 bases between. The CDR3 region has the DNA TGTGCCAGCAGCTTCTCAAGAGATAGCCAGTACTTC. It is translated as CASSFSRDSQYF. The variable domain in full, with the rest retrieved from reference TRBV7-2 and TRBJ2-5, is GAGVSQSPSNKVTEKGKDVELRCDPISGHTALYWYRQSLGQGLEFLIYFQGNSAPDKSGLPSDRFSAERTGGSVSTLTIQRTQQEDSAVYLCASSFSRDSQYFGPGTRLLVL.

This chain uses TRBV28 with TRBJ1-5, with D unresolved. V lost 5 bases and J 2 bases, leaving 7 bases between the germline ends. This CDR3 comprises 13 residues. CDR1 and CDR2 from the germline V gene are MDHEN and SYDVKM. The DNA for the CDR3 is TGTGCCAGCAGTGGGCTTGGCAATCAGCCCCAGCATTTT. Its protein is CASSGLGNQPQHF.

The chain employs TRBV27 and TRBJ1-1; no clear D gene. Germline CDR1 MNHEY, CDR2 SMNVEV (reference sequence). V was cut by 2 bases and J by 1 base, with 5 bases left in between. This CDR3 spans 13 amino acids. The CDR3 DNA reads TGTGCCAGCAGTTTAGTCTCGAACACTGAAGCTTTCTTT. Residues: CASSLVSNTEAFF.